The 9 T cell receptor beta chains below were found in one sample sequenced in a study of tumor-infiltrating lymphocytes in primary liver carcinoma. Unsorted whole blood yielded blood RNA, and germline DNA was extracted as well. A constant-region primer served to make TCR beta cDNA from about 500 ng total RNA. Amplification in three nested multiplex PCR rounds with slightly modified ARM-PCR gave rise to TCR beta libraries. TRBV1-TRBV30 forward primers and a C-beta reverse primer were used in the first two PCR rounds, which each ran for approximately 11 cycles. TCRdb analysed the multiplex PCR reads with MiXCR anew, one entry per CDR3 protein. The table has 150,000 to 200,000 distinct CDR3 sequences, about 60% seen once. Sequencing was done on a sample of peripheral blood. The source is a man in his forties with primary liver carcinoma and hepatitis B virus infection.

The genes are TRBV6-1 and TRBJ2-1; TRBD1 agrees at 7 bases. Germline CDR1 and CDR2: MNHNS and SASEGT. The CDR3 covers 15 residues. Losses at the gene ends were 4 bases for V and 5 bases for J; bases not matched to a gene: 8. The CDR3 DNA is TGTGCCAGCAGTGGGAGACAGGGAGTTGACAATGAGCAGTTCTTC. Translation: CASSGRQGVDNEQFF.

Concerning this clonotype itself: A much larger clonotype is one base distant, so this may be a read error. The chain combines TRBV6-1 with TRBJ2-1, with D perhaps TRBD2 (5 bases). Deletions cut 10 bases from V and 7 bases from J, with 14 bases between. The CDR3 consists of 12 residues. Germline V gene data show CDR1 as MNHNS and CDR2 as SASEGT. Here the CDR3 reads CANTHTRNEQFF. CDR3 nucleotide sequence: TGTGCCAACACCCATACTAGAAATGAGCAGTTCTTC.

This clonotype appeared a single time. The J gene is TRBJ2-7, the V gene TRBV4-2; a weak D match, TRBD2 (6 bases). Germline values: CDR1 LGHNA, CDR2 YNFKEQ. CDR3 length: 18 amino acids. The V end lost 0 bases, the J end lost 0 bases, and 18 bases lay between the germline ends. Written as DNA, the CDR3 is TGTGCCAGCAGCCAAGACGTAAGGGCGGGGTATAGCTCCTACGAGCAGTACTTC. Protein sequence: CASSQDVRAGYSSYEQYF.

This clonotype was observed many times. The rearrangement joins TRBV11-2 to TRBJ2-3; no clear D gene. The length of the CDR3 is 15 residues. Deletions cut 4 bases from V and 6 bases from J, with 17 bases between. Germline V gene lookup returns CDR1 SGHAT and CDR2 FQNNGV. The CDR3 is CASSYRLHPLDTQYF. DNA of the CDR3: TGTGCCAGCAGCTATCGACTCCATCCGCTGGATACGCAGTATTTT. Full variable domain (remainder filled in from reference TRBV11-2 and TRBJ2-3): EAGVAQSPRYKIIEKRQSVAFWCNPISGHATLYWYQQILGQGPKLLIQFQNNGVVDDSQLPKDRFSAERLKGVDSTLKIQPAKLEDSAVYLCASSYRLHPLDTQYFGPGTRLTVL.

To note about this clonotype: The junction departs from germline at one end; a sequencing error may be responsible. The V gene is TRBV29-1, the J gene TRBJ1-1; TRBD1 matches at 7 bases. Germline V gene data show CDR1 as SQVTM and CDR2 as ANQGSEA. The CDR3 length is 14 residues. Here the CDR3 DNA reads TGCAGCATTGACCCGGGACAGATGAACACTGAAGCTTTCTTT. This translates into CSIDPGQMNTEAFF.

The chain has TRBV10-1 and TRBJ2-1; 11 bases match TRBD2. The CDR3 runs to 12 residues. Germline V gives CDR1 WNHNN, CDR2 SYGVQD (reference sequence). The V gene end was trimmed by 6 bases and the J gene end by 11 bases; junction bases not matched to a gene: 3. CDR3 region: CASSTSGSQQFF. The CDR3 DNA follows: TGCGCCAGCAGCACTAGCGGGAGTCAGCAGTTCTTC.

The chain combines TRBV29-1 with TRBJ1-1; a weak D match, TRBD1 (5 bases). With 8 bases removed from V and 3 bases from J, the gap between germline ends came to 16 bases. The germline CDR1 and CDR2 sequences are SQVTM and ANQGSEA. This CDR3 contains 13 residues. CDR3 DNA: TGCAGCCCTAAACAGGTGGTGGACACTGAAGCTTTCTTT. Translated: CSPKQVVDTEAFF.

A note on this clonotype: At one of its ends the junction is not consistent with the germline gene, which may arise from a read error. CDR3 sequence reads: CATSPGPWAEEQFF. In nucleotides, the CDR3 is TGCGCCACCAGCCCTGGCCCATGGGCAGAGGAGCAGTTCTTC. The rearrangement links TRBV4-1 to TRBJ2-1; D gene uncertain. The CDR3 runs 14 residues. Germline V gene sequence: CDR1 MGHRA, CDR2 YSYEKL.

This clonotype was seen ten or more times. This chain's CDR3 is CSGTQGWEQYF. The CDR3 DNA follows: TGCAGCGGTACACAGGGGTGGGAGCAGTACTTC. The rearrangement joins TRBV29-1 to TRBJ2-7; 7 bases line up with TRBD1. The V gene end was trimmed by 7 bases and the J gene end by 7 bases; junction bases not matched to a gene: 7. Looked up from germline, CDR1 is SQVTM and CDR2 is ANQGSEA. This CDR3 spans 11 amino acids.